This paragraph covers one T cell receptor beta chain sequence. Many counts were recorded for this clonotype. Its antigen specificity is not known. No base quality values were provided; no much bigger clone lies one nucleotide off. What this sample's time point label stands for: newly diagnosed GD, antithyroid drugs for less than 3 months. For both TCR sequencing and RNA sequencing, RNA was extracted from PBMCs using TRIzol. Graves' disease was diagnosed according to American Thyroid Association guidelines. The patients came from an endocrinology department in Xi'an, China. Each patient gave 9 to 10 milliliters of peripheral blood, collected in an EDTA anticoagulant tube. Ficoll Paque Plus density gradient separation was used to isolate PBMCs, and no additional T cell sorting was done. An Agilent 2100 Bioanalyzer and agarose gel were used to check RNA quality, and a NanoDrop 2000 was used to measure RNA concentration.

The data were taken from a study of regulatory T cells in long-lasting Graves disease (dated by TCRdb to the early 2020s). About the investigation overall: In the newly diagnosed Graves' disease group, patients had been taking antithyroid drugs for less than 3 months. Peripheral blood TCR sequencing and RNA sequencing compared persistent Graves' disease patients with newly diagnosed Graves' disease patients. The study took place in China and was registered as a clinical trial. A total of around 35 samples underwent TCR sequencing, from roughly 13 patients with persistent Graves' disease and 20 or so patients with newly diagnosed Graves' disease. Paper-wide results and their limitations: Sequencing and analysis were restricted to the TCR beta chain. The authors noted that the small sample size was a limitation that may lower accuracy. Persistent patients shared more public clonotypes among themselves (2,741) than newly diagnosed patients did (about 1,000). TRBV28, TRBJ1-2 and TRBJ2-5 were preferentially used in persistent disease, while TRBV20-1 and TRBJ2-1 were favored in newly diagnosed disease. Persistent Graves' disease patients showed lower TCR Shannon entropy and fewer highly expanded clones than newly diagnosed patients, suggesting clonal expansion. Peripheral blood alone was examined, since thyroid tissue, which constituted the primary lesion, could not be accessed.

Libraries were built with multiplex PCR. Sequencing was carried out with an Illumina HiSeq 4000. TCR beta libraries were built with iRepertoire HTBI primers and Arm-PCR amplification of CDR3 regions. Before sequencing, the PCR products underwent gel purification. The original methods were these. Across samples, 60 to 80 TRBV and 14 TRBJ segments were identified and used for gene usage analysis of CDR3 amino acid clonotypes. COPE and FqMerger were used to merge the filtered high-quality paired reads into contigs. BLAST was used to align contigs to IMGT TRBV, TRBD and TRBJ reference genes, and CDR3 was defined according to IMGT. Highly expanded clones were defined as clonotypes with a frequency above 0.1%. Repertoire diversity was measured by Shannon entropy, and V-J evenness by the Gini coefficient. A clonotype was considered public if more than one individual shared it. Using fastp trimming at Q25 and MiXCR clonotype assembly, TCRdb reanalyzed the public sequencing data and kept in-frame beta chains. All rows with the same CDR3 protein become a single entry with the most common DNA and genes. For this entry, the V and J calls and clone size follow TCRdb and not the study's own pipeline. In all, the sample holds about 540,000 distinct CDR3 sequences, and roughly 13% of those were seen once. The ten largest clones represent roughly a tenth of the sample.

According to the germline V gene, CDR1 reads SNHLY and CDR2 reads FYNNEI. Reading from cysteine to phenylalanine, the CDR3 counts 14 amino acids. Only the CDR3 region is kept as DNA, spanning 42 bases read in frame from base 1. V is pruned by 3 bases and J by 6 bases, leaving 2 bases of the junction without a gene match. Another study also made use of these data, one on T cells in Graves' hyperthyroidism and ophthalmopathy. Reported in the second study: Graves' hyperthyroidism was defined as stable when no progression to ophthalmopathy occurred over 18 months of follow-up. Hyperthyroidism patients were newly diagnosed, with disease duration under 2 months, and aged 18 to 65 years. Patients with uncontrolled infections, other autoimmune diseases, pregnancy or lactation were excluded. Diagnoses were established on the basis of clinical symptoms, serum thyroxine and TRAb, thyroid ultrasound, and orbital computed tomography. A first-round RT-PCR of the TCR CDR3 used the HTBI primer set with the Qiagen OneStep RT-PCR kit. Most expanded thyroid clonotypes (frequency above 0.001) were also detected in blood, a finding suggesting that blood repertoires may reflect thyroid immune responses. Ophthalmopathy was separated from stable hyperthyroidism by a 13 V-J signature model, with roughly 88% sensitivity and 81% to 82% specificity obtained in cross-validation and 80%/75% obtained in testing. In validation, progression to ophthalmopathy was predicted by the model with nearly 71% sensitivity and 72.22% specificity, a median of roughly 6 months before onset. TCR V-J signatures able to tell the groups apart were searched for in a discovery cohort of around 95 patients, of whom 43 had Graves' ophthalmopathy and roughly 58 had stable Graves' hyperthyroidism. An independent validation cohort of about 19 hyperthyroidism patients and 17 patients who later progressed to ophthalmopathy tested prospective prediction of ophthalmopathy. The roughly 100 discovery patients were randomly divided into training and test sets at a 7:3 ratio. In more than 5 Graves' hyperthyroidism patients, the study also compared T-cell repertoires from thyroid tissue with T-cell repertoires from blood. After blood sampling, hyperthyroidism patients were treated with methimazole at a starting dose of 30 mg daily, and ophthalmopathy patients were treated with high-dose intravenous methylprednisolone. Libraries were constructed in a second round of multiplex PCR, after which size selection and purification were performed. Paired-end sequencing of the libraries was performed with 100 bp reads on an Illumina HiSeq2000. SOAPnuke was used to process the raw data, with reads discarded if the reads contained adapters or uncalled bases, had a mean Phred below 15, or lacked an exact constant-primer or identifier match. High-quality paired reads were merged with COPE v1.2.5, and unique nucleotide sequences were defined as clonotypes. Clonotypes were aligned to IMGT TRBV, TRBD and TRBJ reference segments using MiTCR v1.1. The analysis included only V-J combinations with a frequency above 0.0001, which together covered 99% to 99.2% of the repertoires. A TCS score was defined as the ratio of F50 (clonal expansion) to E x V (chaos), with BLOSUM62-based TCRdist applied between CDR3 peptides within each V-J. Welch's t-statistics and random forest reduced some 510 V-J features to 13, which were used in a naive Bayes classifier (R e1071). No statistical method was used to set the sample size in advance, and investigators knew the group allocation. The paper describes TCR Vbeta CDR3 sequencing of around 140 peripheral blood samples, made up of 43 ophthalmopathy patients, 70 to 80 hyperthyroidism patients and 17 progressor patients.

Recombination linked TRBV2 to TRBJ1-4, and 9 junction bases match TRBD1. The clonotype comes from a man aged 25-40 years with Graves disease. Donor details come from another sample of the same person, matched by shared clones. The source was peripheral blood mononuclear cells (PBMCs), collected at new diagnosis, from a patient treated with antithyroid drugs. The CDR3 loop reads CASSDDRGDEKLFF. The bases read TGTGCCAGCAGTGACGACAGGGGGGATGAAAAACTGTTTTTT.